This T cell receptor (beta chain) derives from a study of cytomegalovirus exposure and HLA in healthy donors. Study results and limitations: In a later analysis, V- and J-gene trimming of beta chains associated with a DCLRE1C missense variant, replicated independently. Available immune exposure information covered CMV serostatus only. It emerged from a later analysis that several of the most significant clusters appeared to be linked to common viral pathogens.

V gave up 0 bases and J gave up 6 bases, with 5 bases separating them. Germline CDR1 is SGDLS and CDR2 is YYNGEE. This CDR3 comprises 12 residues. Turning to this clone: Antigen unknown. The same CDR3 is also encoded by other DNA sequences in this sample.

With 60 Vbeta and 13 Jbeta primers, the PCR was carried out. Assay used: immunoSEQ multiplex PCR; TCRdb lists only in-frame clones, some missing. The repertoire includes 160,000 or so clones, roughly four fifths of them detected once, and 9.5% to 12% sits in the top ten. The clonotype was recovered from a man aged 50-59 years in good health and CMV-seropositive. Sequencing was carried out using PBMCs. V usage is TRBV9 and J usage is TRBJ2-3; D is unclear. This chain's CDR3 is CASSVASDTQYF. CDR3 DNA: TGTGCCAGCAGCGTAGCCTCCGATACGCAGTATTTT.